These 11 T cell receptor beta chains were sequenced from one sample in a study of T cell repertoires in cytomegalovirus infection. TCRdb fed the reads into MiXCR, producing one record per CDR3 protein. Found here are about 450,000 distinct CDR3 sequences, roughly a third of them singletons; the top ten hold roughly 15%. Input material: PBMCs. Every receptor here comes from a human donor in good health (CMV status not recorded). Some clones in this sample may be carry-over from other donors' samples.

This chain uses TRBV19 with TRBJ2-3; weak D call: TRBD1 (6 bases). The V and J ends lost 6 bases and 6 bases respectively, with 22 bases between them. Germline V gene data show CDR1 as LNHDA and CDR2 as SQIVND (reference sequence). The CDR3 sequence is 16 residues long. CDR3 region: CASSPTTGAVKDTQYF. The CDR3 DNA follows: TGTGCCAGTAGCCCGACGACAGGAGCAGTAAAGGATACGCAGTATTTT. The full variable domain, rest sourced from reference TRBV19 and TRBJ2-3, is DGGITQSPKYLFRKEGQNVTLSCEQNLNHDAMYWYRQDPGQGLRLIYYSQIVNDFQKGDIAEGYSVSREKKESFPLTVTSAQKNPTAFYLCASSPTTGAVKDTQYFGPGTRLTVL.

This chain uses TRBV19 with TRBJ2-7; D possibly corresponds to TRBD2 (6 bases). Trimming removed 6 bases from V and 2 bases from J, with 17 bases in between. Germline CDR1 is LNHDA and CDR2 is SQIVND (reference sequence). The CDR3 totals 15 residues. In DNA, the CDR3 is TGTGCCAGTAGCCCTACCGGGAGCGGAGCCTACGAGCAGTACTTC. Protein product: CASSPTGSGAYEQYF.

About this clonotype: One base away lies a much larger clone, so this may be a sequencing read error. V gene TRBV7-9 combines with J gene TRBJ2-1; 8 nucleotides agree with TRBD2. V gave up 3 bases and J gave up 5 bases; unmatched junction bases: 6. The CDR3 length is 15 residues. The germline V gene has CDR1 SEHNR and CDR2 FQNEAQ (reference sequence). DNA for the CDR3: TGTGCCAGCAGCTTCGATGGAGCGGGGGACAATGAGCAGTTCTTC. Protein sequence: CASSFDGAGDNEQFF.

This clonotype was counted only a few times. The DNA of the CDR3 is TGTGCCAGCAGCTTAGCTACAGGGTCAGATGAGCAGTTCTTC. This codes for CASSLATGSDEQFF. V and J are TRBV11-1 and TRBJ2-1; the D gene is possibly TRBD1 (6 bases). Between the trimmed V and J ends, which lost 0 bases and 8 bases, there was a span of 11 bases. CDR3 length: 14 amino acids. The germline V gene has CDR1 SGHAT and CDR2 FQDESV (reference sequence). The full variable domain, with the rest looked up from reference TRBV11-1 and TRBJ2-1, is EAEVAQSPRYKITEKSQAVAFWCDPISGHATLYWYRQILGQGPELLVQFQDESVVDDSQLPKDRFSAERLKGVDSTLKIQPAELGDSAMYLCASSLATGSDEQFFGPGTRLTVL.

In its sample, this clonotype was seen a few times. The chain couples TRBV28 to TRBJ1-6, with D uncertain. Germline loops: CDR1 MDHEN, CDR2 SYDVKM. The CDR3 sequence is 15 residues long. V shed 7 bases and J shed 1 base, with 11 bases lying between them. The CDR3 loop is CASKQTSSYNSPLHF. The CDR3 nucleotides read TGTGCCAGCAAACAGACATCATCCTATAATTCACCCCTCCACTTT.

The rearrangement joins TRBV6-4 to TRBJ2-2, with TRBD2 matching over 9 bases. CDR3 size: 16 residues. Germline lookup yields CDR1 MRHNA and CDR2 SNTAGT. Germline trimming cut 2 bases from V and 3 bases from J; bases unmatched to any gene: 4. This CDR3 reads CASSDRLAGDTGELFF. Here the CDR3 DNA reads TGTGCCAGCAGTGACCGATTAGCGGGGGACACCGGGGAGCTGTTTTTT.

The chain uses TRBV5-4 and TRBJ1-2, with a weak D call TRBD1 (5 bases). CDR3 length: 14 amino acids. The V gene's germline CDR1 is SGHNT and CDR2 YYREEE (reference sequence). The ends were cut back, 2 bases at V and 3 bases at J, with 11 bases in the middle. The DNA of the CDR3 is TGTGCCAGCAGCTTCACGGGGCGAGACTATGGCTACACCTTC. Its translation is CASSFTGRDYGYTF.

This clonotype was picked up many times. J is TRBJ2-2 and V is TRBV7-3; D is unclear. The CDR3 is made up of 13 amino acids. V gave up 5 bases and J gave up 1 base, with 5 bases separating them. Germline loops: CDR1 SGHTA, CDR2 FQGTGA. CDR3 in amino acids: CASSPENTGELFF. CDR3 bases: TGTGCCAGCAGCCCGGAGAACACCGGGGAGCTGTTTTTT. Combining the CDR3 with reference TRBV7-3 and TRBJ2-2 gives the whole variable domain GAGVSQTPSNKVTEKGKYVELRCDPISGHTALYWYRQSLGQGPEFLIYFQGTGAADDSGLPNDRFFAVRPEGSVSTLKIQRTERGDSAVYLCASSPENTGELFFGEGSRLTVL.

The chain has TRBV3-1 and TRBJ1-3; no firm D call. Germline loops: CDR1 LGHDT, CDR2 YNNKEL (reference sequence). Trimming took off 0 bases at V and 0 bases at J, with 9 bases between the two ends. The CDR3 totals 16 residues. CDR3 DNA: TGTGCCAGCAGCCAAGATCGGGTGAACTCTGGAAACACCATATATTTT. Translation: CASSQDRVNSGNTIYF.

The chain joins TRBV6-4 to TRBJ2-3, with D perhaps TRBD1 (5 bases). The length of the CDR3 is 13 residues. The germline CDR1 and CDR2 sequences are MRHNA and SNTAGT. Trimming took 6 bases from V and 0 from J, leaving 7 bases between them. This chain's CDR3 is CASRGHSTDTQYF. For the CDR3, the DNA is TGTGCCAGCAGAGGACACAGCACAGATACGCAGTATTTT.

This clonotype was seen at least ten times. J is TRBJ1-4 and V is TRBV12-3 or TRBV12-4, with a weak D call TRBD1 (5 bases). The V and J ends lost 6 bases and 5 bases respectively, with 16 bases between them. The CDR3 runs to 15 residues. This CDR3 reads CASSPRNWGNEKLFF. The CDR3 bases are TGTGCCAGCAGCCCGCGGAACTGGGGGAATGAAAAACTGTTTTTT.